The entry below describes one TCR beta chain. Antigen unknown. One entry per CDR3 protein, called by TCRdb with MiXCR from the reads. The data contain around 570,000 distinct CDR3 sequences, approximately 40% of them singletons. These data originate in a study of T cell repertoires in cytomegalovirus infection. Study information: CMV epitopes in the study were HLA-C-restricted (recently identified) and HLA-B-restricted (well studied). In public TCR beta signatures, there were indications of both CMV infection and matching HLA type.

The study's findings and limits: Totalled public TCR beta family frequency picked out people who carried CMV plus the relevant HLA. CMV-specific TCR beta clonotypes restricted by HLA-C were the ones dominating the ex vivo response.

Germline CDR1 and CDR2: SGHTA and FQGNSA. The CDR3 consists of 16 residues. V was clipped by 3 bases and J by 4 bases; unmatched bases: 4. Source: cultured PBMCs, taken from culture after CMV antigen stimulation. The chain carries TRBV7-2 and TRBJ2-2; TRBD2 matches at 11 bases. This receptor was identified in a human donor in good health (CMV status not recorded). Some clones in this sample may be carry-over from other donors' samples. CDR3 sequence: CASSLTSGTGTGELFF. As DNA, the CDR3 is TGTGCCAGCAGCTTGACTAGCGGGACGGGCACCGGGGAGCTGTTTTTT.